The rows below give T cell receptor beta chains drawn from one sample of a study of Ad26.COV2.S vaccination and SARS-CoV-2 variants. Profiled with immunoSEQ multiplex PCR; TCRdb holds only in-frame clones, not every one. The repertoire holds about 400,000 clones, 75% to 90% seen once, with approximately 3.7% in the top ten. Source: peripheral blood, taken in a trial of Ad26.COV2.S vaccine versus placebo. Receptors were obtained from a person between 18 and 59 years old who received the Ad26.COV2.S COVID-19 vaccine or a placebo. CDR3s include the opening cysteine and the closing phenylalanine or tryptophan. A D gene is named only where the DNA matches it firmly. The size of a clone is reported for some rows only, either as once, few or many, or as a class for expanded clones.

V gene: TRBV11-2
CDR3 length: 15
J gene: TRBJ1-2
D gene: -
clone size: -
CDR3 protein: CASSSLPTVIVGYTF
CDR3 DNA: TGTGCCAGCAGCTCATTGCCGACAGTCATAGTTGGCTACACCTTC

V gene: TRBV7-6
CDR3 length: 18
J gene: TRBJ2-1
D gene: TRBD2
clone size: once
CDR3 protein: CASSPSSGGLSSYNEQFF
CDR3 DNA: TGTGCCAGCAGCCCAAGTAGCGGGGGGCTCAGCTCCTACAATGAGCAGTTCTTC

V gene: TRBV9
CDR3 length: 15
J gene: TRBJ2-1
D gene: TRBD2
clone size: -
CDR3 protein: CASSRPSGGANEQFF
CDR3 DNA: TGTGCCAGCAGCAGACCTAGCGGGGGGGCGAATGAGCAGTTCTTC

V gene: TRBV7-9
CDR3 length: 14
J gene: TRBJ2-7
D gene: TRBD2
clone size: -
CDR3 protein: CASSPSGGRYEQYF
CDR3 DNA: TGTGCCAGCAGCCCAAGCGGGGGTCGTTACGAGCAGTACTTC

V gene: TRBV6-5
CDR3 length: 15
J gene: TRBJ1-5
D gene: TRBD1
clone size: -
CDR3 protein: CASRETGGGNQPQHF
CDR3 DNA: TGTGCCAGCAGGGAGACAGGGGGGGGCAATCAGCCCCAGCATTTT

V gene: TRBV28
CDR3 length: 11
J gene: TRBJ2-5
D gene: -
clone size: -
CDR3 protein: CASSLGETQYF
CDR3 DNA: TGTGCCAGCAGTTTGGGGGAGACCCAGTACTTC

V gene: TRBV10-3
CDR3 length: 17
J gene: TRBJ2-3
D gene: TRBD2
clone size: -
CDR3 protein: CAISESATSGSTDTQYF
CDR3 DNA: TGTGCCATCAGTGAGTCCGCGACTAGCGGAAGCACAGATACGCAGTATTTT

V gene: TRBV6-2/TRBV6-3
CDR3 length: 17
J gene: TRBJ1-1
D gene: TRBD1
clone size: -
CDR3 protein: CASSFQGDRQWYTEAFF
CDR3 DNA: TGTGCCAGCAGTTTCCAGGGGGACAGGCAATGGTACACTGAAGCTTTCTTT

V gene: TRBV3-1/TRBV3-2
CDR3 length: 13
J gene: TRBJ2-7
D gene: -
clone size: -
CDR3 protein: CASATAPYYEQYF
CDR3 DNA: TGTGCCAGCGCCACCGCTCCCTACTACGAGCAGTACTTC

V gene: TRBV14
CDR3 length: 13
J gene: TRBJ2-2
D gene: -
clone size: -
CDR3 protein: CASSQDLDGELFF
CDR3 DNA: TGTGCCAGCAGCCAAGATCTAGACGGGGAGCTGTTTTTT

V gene: TRBV2
CDR3 length: 16
J gene: TRBJ1-5
D gene: -
clone size: -
CDR3 protein: CASSEMGQGYDQPQHF
CDR3 DNA: TGTGCCAGCAGTGAAATGGGGCAGGGTTATGATCAGCCCCAGCATTTT

V gene: TRBV27
CDR3 length: 18
J gene: TRBJ2-1
D gene: TRBD2
clone size: few
CDR3 protein: CASKGLAGGLSSYNEQFF
CDR3 DNA: TGTGCCAGCAAAGGACTAGCGGGGGGCCTGAGCTCCTACAATGAGCAGTTCTTC

V gene: TRBV5-1
CDR3 length: 14
J gene: TRBJ2-7
D gene: TRBD2
clone size: once
CDR3 protein: CASSLPGTSYEQYF
CDR3 DNA: TGCGCCAGCAGCCTGCCCGGGACTAGCTACGAGCAGTACTTC

V gene: TRBV5-1
CDR3 length: 15
J gene: TRBJ2-7
D gene: TRBD1
clone size: -
CDR3 protein: CASSQGGQRSYEQYF
CDR3 DNA: TGCGCCAGCAGCCAAGGGGGACAGCGCTCCTACGAGCAGTACTTC

V gene: TRBV5-4
CDR3 length: 17
J gene: TRBJ2-1
D gene: TRBD2
clone size: -
CDR3 protein: CASSSPISGGARNEQFF
CDR3 DNA: TGTGCCAGCAGCTCCCCTATTAGCGGGGGGGCCAGGAATGAGCAGTTCTTC

V gene: TRBV4-3
CDR3 length: 17
J gene: TRBJ1-6
D gene: -
clone size: -
CDR3 protein: CASSQDSAGTGNSPLHF
CDR3 DNA: TGCGCCAGCAGCCAAGATTCAGCGGGGACGGGTAATTCACCCCTCCACTTT

V gene: TRBV2
CDR3 length: 15
J gene: TRBJ1-2
D gene: TRBD1
clone size: once
CDR3 protein: CASSVSTGANYGYTF
CDR3 DNA: TGTGCCAGCAGTGTGTCGACAGGGGCTAACTATGGCTACACCTTC

V gene: TRBV25-1
CDR3 length: 15
J gene: TRBJ1-6
D gene: -
clone size: few
CDR3 protein: CASSESGKASSPLHF
CDR3 DNA: TGTGCCAGCAGTGAATCCGGAAAAGCAAGTTCACCCCTCCACTTT

V gene: TRBV5-8
CDR3 length: 16
J gene: TRBJ1-5
D gene: -
clone size: -
CDR3 protein: CASSLVAGTKNQPQHF
CDR3 DNA: TGTGCCAGCAGCTTGGTGGCCGGGACAAAGAATCAGCCCCAGCATTTT

V gene: TRBV4-1
CDR3 length: 14
J gene: TRBJ1-4
D gene: -
clone size: -
CDR3 protein: CASSDRDGNEKLFF
CDR3 DNA: TGCGCCAGCAGCGATCGGGACGGTAATGAAAAACTGTTTTTT

V gene: TRBV4-3
CDR3 length: 16
J gene: TRBJ2-3
D gene: TRBD2
clone size: many
CDR3 protein: CASSPERGGGSDTQYF
CDR3 DNA: TGCGCCAGCAGCCCCGAGCGGGGGGGCGGCTCAGATACGCAGTATTTT

V gene: TRBV7-8
CDR3 length: 16
J gene: TRBJ2-1
D gene: TRBD1
clone size: -
CDR3 protein: CASSRTRDSSYNEQFF
CDR3 DNA: TGTGCCAGCAGCCGGACCCGGGACAGCTCCTACAATGAGCAGTTCTTC

V gene: TRBV19
CDR3 length: 18
J gene: TRBJ1-1
D gene: -
clone size: -
CDR3 protein: CASSIGWGLGRANTEAFF
CDR3 DNA: TGTGCCAGTAGTATAGGATGGGGGCTGGGCAGGGCTAACACTGAAGCTTTCTTT

V gene: TRBV15
CDR3 length: 16
J gene: TRBJ2-7
D gene: TRBD1
clone size: -
CDR3 protein: CATSRDRSRGRSEQYF
CDR3 DNA: TGTGCCACCAGCAGAGATCGCAGCAGGGGGCGATCTGAGCAGTACTTC

V gene: TRBV27
CDR3 length: 15
J gene: TRBJ2-7
D gene: -
clone size: -
CDR3 protein: CASSLSSVFNTFKYF
CDR3 DNA: TGTGCCAGCAGCCTCAGCTCAGTCTTTAACACGTTCAAGTACTTC

V gene: TRBV13
CDR3 length: 13
J gene: TRBJ2-1
D gene: TRBD1
clone size: -
CDR3 protein: CASTLYRGHEQFF
CDR3 DNA: TGTGCCAGCACCCTATACAGGGGCCATGAGCAGTTCTTC

V gene: TRBV5-1
CDR3 length: 15
J gene: TRBJ2-2
D gene: TRBD1
clone size: once
CDR3 protein: CASSHGTGNTGELFF
CDR3 DNA: TGCGCCAGCAGCCACGGGACAGGGAACACCGGGGAGCTGTTTTTT

V gene: TRBV6-2/TRBV6-3
CDR3 length: 17
J gene: TRBJ1-6
D gene: TRBD1
clone size: -
CDR3 protein: CASSAGTEISYNSPLHF
CDR3 DNA: TGTGCCAGCAGCGCCGGGACAGAAATTTCCTATAATTCACCCCTCCACTTT